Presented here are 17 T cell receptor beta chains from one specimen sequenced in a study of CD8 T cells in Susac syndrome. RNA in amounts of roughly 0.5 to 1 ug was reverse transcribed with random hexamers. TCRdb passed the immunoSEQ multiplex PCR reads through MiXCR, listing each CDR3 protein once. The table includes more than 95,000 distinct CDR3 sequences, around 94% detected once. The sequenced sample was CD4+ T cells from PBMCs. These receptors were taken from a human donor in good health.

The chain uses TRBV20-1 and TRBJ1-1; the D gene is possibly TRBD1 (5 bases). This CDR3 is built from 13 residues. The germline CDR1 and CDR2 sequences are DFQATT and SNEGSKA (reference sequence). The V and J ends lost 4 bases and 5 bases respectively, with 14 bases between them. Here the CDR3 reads CSAIRTFGTEAFF. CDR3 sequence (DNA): TGCAGTGCTATTCGGACATTTGGGACTGAAGCTTTCTTT.

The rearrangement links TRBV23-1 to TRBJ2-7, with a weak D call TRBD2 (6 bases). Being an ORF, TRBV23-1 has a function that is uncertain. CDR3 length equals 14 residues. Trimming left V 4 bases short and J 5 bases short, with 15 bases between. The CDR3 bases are TGCGCCAGCAGTCCTGGGGACTTTAAGGACGAGCAGTACTTC. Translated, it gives CASSPGDFKDEQYF.

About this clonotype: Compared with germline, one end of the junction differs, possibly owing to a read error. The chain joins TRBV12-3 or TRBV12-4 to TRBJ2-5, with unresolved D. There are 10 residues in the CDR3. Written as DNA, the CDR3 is TGTGCCAGCAGCCTAGAGACCCAGCACTTC. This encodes CASSLETQHF.

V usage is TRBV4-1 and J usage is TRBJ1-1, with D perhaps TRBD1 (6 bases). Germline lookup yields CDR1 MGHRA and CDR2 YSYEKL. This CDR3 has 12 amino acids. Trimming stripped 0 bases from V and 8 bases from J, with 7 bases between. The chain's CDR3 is CASSQEDREAFF. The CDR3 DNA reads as TGCGCCAGCAGCCAAGAAGACAGGGAAGCTTTCTTT.

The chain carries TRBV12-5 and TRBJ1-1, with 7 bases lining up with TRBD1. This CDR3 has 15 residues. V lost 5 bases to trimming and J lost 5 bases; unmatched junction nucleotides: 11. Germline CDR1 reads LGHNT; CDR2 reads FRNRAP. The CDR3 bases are TGTGCTAGTGGTCCGACCTCAGGGGGGTGGACTGAAGCTTTCTTT. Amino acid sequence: CASGPTSGGWTEAFF.

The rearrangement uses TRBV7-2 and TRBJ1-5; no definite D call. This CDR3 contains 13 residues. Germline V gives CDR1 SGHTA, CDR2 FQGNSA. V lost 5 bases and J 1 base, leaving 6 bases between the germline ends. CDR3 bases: TGTGCCAGCAGCCCAGGCAGCAATCAGCCCCAGCATTTT. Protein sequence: CASSPGSNQPQHF.

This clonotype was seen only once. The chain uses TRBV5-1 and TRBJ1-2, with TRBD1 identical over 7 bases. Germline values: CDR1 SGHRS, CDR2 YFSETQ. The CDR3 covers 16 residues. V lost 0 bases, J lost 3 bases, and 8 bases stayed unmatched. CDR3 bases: TGCGCCAGCAGCTTGGGGGGACAGTGGACGGACTATGGCTACACCTTC. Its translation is CASSLGGQWTDYGYTF.

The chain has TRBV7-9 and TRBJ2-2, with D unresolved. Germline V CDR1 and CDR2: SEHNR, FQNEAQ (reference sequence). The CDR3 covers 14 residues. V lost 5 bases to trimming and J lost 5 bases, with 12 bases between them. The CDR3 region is CASSERPITGELFF. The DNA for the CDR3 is TGTGCCAGCAGCGAGCGTCCCATTACCGGGGAGCTGTTTTTT.

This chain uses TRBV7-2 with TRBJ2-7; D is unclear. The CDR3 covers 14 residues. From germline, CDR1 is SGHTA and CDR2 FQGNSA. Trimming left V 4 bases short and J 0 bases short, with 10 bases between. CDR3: CASSSDTYSYEQYF. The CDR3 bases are TGTGCCAGCAGCTCCGACACATACTCCTACGAGCAGTACTTC.

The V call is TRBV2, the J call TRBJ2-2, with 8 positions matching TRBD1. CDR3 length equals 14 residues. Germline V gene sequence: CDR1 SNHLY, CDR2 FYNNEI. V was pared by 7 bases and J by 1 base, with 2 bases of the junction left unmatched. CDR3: CASTGTGNTGELFF. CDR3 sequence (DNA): TGTGCCAGCACCGGGACAGGGAACACCGGGGAGCTGTTTTTT.

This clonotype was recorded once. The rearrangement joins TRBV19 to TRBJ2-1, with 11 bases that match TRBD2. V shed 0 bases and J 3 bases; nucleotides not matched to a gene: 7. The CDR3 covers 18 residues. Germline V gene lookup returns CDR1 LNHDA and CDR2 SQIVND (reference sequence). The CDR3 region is CASSIDGTGLAVYNEQFF. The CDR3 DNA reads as TGTGCCAGTAGTATAGATGGCACGGGACTAGCGGTCTACAATGAGCAGTTCTTC.

CDR3 residues: CSASNLFYGYTF. For the CDR3, the DNA is TGCAGTGCTTCCAACCTTTTTTATGGCTACACCTTC. The V gene is TRBV20-1, the J gene TRBJ1-2; no definite D call. Trimming removed 5 bases from V and 5 bases from J, with 12 bases in between. This CDR3 has 12 amino acids. Germline V gene lookup returns CDR1 DFQATT and CDR2 SNEGSKA (reference sequence).

CDR3 nucleotide sequence: TGCAGTGCTACTAGCGGGATACTTTCCTACGAGCAGTACTTC. The encoded protein is CSATSGILSYEQYF. V is TRBV20-1 and J is TRBJ2-7; TRBD2 aligns across 9 bases. V was pared by 4 bases and J by 1 base, with 5 bases of the junction left unmatched. The CDR3 length is 14 residues. The germline CDR1 and CDR2 sequences are DFQATT and SNEGSKA (reference sequence).

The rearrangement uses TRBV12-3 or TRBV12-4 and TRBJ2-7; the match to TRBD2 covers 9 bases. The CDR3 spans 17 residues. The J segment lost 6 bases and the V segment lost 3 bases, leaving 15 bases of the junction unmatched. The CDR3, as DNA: TGTGCCAGCAGTTTCCCAAGGAGGCTAGCGGGACTCGGCGAGCAGTACTTC. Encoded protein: CASSFPRRLAGLGEQYF.

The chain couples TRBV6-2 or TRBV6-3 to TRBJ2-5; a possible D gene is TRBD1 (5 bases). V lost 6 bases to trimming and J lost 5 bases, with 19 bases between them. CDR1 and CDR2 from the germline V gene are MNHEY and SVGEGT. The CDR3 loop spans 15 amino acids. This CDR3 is CASSPQGYGRETQYF. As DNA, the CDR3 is TGTGCCAGCAGCCCCCAGGGCTACGGCAGGGAGACCCAGTACTTC.

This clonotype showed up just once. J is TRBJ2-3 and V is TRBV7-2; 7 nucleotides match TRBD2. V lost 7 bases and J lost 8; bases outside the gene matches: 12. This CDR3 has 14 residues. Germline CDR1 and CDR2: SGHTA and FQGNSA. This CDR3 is CASTSGGSQSTQYF. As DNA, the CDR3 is TGTGCCAGCACCTCGGGCGGGAGTCAGAGTACGCAGTATTTT.

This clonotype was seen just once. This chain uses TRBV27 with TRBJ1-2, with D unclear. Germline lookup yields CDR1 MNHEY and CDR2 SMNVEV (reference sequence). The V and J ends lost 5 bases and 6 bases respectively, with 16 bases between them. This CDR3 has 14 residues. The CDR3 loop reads CASSPTGAGNGYTF. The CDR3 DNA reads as TGTGCCAGCAGTCCCACGGGAGCTGGAAATGGCTACACCTTC.